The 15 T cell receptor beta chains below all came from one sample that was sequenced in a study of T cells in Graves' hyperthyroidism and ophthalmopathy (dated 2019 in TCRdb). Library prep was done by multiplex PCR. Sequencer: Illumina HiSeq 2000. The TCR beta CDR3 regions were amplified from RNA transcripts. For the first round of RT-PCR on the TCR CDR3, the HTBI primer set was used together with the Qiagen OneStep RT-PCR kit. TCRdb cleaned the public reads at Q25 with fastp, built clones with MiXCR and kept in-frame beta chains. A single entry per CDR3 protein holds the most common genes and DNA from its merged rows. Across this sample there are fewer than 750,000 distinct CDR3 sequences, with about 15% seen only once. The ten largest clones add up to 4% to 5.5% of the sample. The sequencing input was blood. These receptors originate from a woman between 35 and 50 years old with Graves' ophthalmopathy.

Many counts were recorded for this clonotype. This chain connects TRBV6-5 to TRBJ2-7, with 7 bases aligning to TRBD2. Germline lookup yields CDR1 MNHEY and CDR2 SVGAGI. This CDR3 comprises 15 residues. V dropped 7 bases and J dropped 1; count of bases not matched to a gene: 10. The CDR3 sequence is CASTPGGALSYEQYF. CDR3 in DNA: TGTGCCAGCACCCCGGGGGGTGCCCTATCCTACGAGCAGTACTTC.

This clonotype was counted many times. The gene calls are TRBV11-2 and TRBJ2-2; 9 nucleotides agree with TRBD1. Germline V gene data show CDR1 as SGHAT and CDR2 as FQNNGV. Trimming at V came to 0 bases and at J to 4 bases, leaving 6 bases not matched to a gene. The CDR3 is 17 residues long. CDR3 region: CASSLDWRTGATGELFF. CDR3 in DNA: TGTGCCAGCAGCTTAGATTGGCGGACAGGGGCCACCGGGGAGCTGTTTTTT.

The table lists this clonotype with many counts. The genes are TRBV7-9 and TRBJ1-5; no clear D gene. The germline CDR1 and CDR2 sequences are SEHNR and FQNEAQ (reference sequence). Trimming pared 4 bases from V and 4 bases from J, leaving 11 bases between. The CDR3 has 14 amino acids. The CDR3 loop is CASSSGRLNQPQHF. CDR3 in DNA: TGTGCCAGCAGCTCCGGGAGGCTGAATCAGCCCCAGCATTTT.

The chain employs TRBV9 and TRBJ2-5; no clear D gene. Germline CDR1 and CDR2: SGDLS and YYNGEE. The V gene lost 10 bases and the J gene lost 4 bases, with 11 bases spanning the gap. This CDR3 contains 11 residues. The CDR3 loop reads CARLVGETQYF. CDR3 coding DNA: TGTGCCCGGCTAGTGGGAGAGACCCAGTACTTC.

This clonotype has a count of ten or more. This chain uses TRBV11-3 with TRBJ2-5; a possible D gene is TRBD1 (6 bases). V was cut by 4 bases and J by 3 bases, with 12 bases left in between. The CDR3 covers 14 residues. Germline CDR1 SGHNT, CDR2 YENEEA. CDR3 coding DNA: TGTGCCAGCAGCTCCAGGACAGCAAAAGAGACCCAGTACTTC. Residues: CASSSRTAKETQYF.

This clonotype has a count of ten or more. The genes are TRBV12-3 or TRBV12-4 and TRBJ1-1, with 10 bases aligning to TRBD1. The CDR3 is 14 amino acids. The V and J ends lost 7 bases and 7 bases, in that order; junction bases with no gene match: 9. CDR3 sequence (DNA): TGTGCCAGCAAACGGACAGGGGGATTTAGTGAAGCTTTCTTT. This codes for CASKRTGGFSEAFF.

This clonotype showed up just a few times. The CDR3 region has the DNA TGTGCCAGCAGCTCGCAGCGGTTGGATACCGGGGAGCTGTTTTTT. As protein: CASSSQRLDTGELFF. V and J are TRBV7-9 and TRBJ2-2; the D gene is possibly TRBD2 (5 bases). Germline CDR1 SEHNR, CDR2 FQNEAQ (reference sequence). Trimming removed 4 bases at V and 5 bases at J, with 14 bases between. The CDR3 is made up of 15 amino acids.

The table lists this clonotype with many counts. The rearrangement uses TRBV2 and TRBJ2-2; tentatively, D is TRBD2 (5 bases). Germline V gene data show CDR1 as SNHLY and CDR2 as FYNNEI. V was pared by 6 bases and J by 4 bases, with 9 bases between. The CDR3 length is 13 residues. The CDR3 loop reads CASRREFTGELFF. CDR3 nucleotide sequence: TGTGCCAGCAGGAGGGAGTTCACCGGGGAGCTGTTTTTT.

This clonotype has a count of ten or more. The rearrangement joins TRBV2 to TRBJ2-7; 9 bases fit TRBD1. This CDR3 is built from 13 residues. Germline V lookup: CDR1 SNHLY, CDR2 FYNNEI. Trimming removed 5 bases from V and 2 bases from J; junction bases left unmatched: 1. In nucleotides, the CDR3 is TGTGCCAGCAGTAGGGACAGGGCCTACGAGCAGTACTTC. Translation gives CASSRDRAYEQYF.

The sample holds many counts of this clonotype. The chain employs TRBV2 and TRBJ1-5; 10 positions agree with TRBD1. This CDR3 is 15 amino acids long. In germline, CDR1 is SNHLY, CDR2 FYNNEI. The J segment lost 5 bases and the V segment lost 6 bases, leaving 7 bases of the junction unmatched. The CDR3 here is CASSNSGTGDQPQHF. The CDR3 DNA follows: TGTGCCAGCAGCAATTCCGGGACAGGGGATCAGCCCCAGCATTTT.

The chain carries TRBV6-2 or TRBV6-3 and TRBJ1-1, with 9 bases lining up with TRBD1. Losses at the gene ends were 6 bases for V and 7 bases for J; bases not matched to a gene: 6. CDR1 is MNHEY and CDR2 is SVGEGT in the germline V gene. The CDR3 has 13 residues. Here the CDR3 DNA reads TGTGCCAGCAGACAACAGGGGGCAGGTGAAGCTTTCTTT. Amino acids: CASRQQGAGEAFF.

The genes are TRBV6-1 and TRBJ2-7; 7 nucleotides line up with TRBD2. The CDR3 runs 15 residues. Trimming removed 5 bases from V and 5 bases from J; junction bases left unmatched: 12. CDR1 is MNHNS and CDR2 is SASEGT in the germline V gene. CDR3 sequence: CASSPSRTSSNEQYF. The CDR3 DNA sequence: TGTGCCAGCAGTCCGTCCCGGACTAGTTCCAACGAGCAGTACTTC.

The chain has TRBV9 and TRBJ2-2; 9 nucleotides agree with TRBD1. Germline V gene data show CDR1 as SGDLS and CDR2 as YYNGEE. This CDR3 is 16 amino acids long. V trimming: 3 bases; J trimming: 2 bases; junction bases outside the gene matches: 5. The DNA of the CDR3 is TGTGCCAGCAGCGGCCACAGGGGGCTTAACACCGGGGAGCTGTTTTTT. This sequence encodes CASSGHRGLNTGELFF.

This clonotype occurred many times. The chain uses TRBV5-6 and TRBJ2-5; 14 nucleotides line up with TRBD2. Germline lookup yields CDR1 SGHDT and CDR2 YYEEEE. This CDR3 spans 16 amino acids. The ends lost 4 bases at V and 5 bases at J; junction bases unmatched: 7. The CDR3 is CASSSGTSGRGETQYF. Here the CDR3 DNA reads TGTGCCAGCAGCAGCGGGACTAGCGGGAGAGGGGAGACCCAGTACTTC.

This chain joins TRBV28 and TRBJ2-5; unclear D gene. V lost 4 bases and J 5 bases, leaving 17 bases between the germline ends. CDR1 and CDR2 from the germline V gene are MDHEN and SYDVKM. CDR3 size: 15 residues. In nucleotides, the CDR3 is TGTGCCAGCAGTTCAGCAGTTCTCGGGTGGGAGACCCAGTACTTC. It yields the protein CASSSAVLGWETQYF.